The next 7 T cell receptor beta chains were all read from a single sample in a study of early T cells in non-severe SARS-CoV-2 infection. Via MiXCR, TCRdb re-called the 5' RACE reads, giving one row per CDR3 protein. The table shows tens of thousands of distinct CDR3 sequences, with less than 14% occurring only once. The sequenced material came from whole blood. All receptors come from an adult who was a healthcare worker with PCR-confirmed SARS-CoV-2 infection or an uninfected control (not recorded which).

J is TRBJ1-6 and V is TRBV9; 7 bases are shared with TRBD1. This CDR3 has 15 residues. Germline V gene lookup returns CDR1 SGDLS and CDR2 YYNGEE. The trim removed 0 bases at V and 6 bases at J, leaving 3 bases unmatched. CDR3 sequence (DNA): TGTGCCAGCAGCGTAGCGGGACAGCCTAATTCACCCCTCCACTTT. Amino acids: CASSVAGQPNSPLHF.

This clonotype appeared a few times. The genes are TRBV21-1 and TRBJ2-4; the table names TRBD2, a call not compared with the DNA. TRBV21-1 is labeled a pseudogene. The CDR3 is made up of 15 amino acids. The CDR3 here is CATGEAPVAKNIQYF. CDR3 in DNA: TGTGCCACCGGGGAGGCACCCGTAGCCAAAAACATTCAGTACTTC.

This clonotype has at least ten counts. The chain carries TRBV7-2 and TRBJ1-4, with D tentatively TRBD1 (5 bases). Germline lookup yields CDR1 SGHTA and CDR2 FQGNSA. Trimming took 1 base from V and 7 from J, leaving 13 bases between them. CDR3 length: 15 amino acids. For the CDR3, the DNA is TGTGCCAGCAGCTTAGATCCAGGGTTCGGTGAAAAACTGTTTTTT. Its protein product is CASSLDPGFGEKLFF.

The gene calls are TRBV6-1 and TRBJ2-1, with D possibly matching TRBD1 (6 bases). Deletions cut 9 bases from V and 6 bases from J, with 12 bases between. This CDR3 contains 12 residues. Germline CDR1 and CDR2: MNHNS and SASEGT. The DNA for the CDR3 is TGTGCCAGTAACAGGGTTGGCAATGAGCAGTTCTTC. Protein product: CASNRVGNEQFF.

The rearrangement uses TRBV20-1 and TRBJ2-7, with TRBD2 matching over 11 bases. V lost 1 base, J lost 7 bases, and 9 bases stayed unmatched. Germline CDR1 reads DFQATT; CDR2 reads SNEGSKA (reference sequence). The CDR3 sequence is 15 residues long. The CDR3 DNA reads as TGCAGTGCTAGAGGACTAGCGGGGCTCCCTTTGGAGCAGTACTTC. It encodes CSARGLAGLPLEQYF.

This rearrangement joins TRBV12-5 to TRBJ2-7; D is unresolved. Trimming took off 5 bases at V and 0 bases at J, with 5 bases between the two ends. The germline V gene encodes CDR1 LGHNT and CDR2 FRNRAP. This CDR3 has 12 residues. CDR3 DNA sequence: TGTGCTAGTGGTCCGGCCTCCTACGAGCAGTACTTC. Translating it yields CASGPASYEQYF. The full variable domain, rest sourced from reference TRBV12-5 and TRBJ2-7, is DARVTQTPRHKVTEMGQEVTMRCQPILGHNTVFWYRQTMMQGLELLAYFRNRAPLDDSGMPKDRFSAEMPDATLATLKIQPSEPRDSAVYFCASGPASYEQYFGPGTRLTVT.

This clonotype appeared many times. V gene TRBV30 combines with J gene TRBJ1-1; D is unclear. The CDR3 has 12 residues. The V and J ends lost 5 bases and 1 base respectively, with 8 bases between them. CDR1 and CDR2 from the germline V gene are GTSNPN and SVGIG (reference sequence). The CDR3 reads CAWGRPNTEAFF. The DNA for the CDR3 is TGTGCCTGGGGCCGCCCGAACACTGAAGCTTTCTTT.